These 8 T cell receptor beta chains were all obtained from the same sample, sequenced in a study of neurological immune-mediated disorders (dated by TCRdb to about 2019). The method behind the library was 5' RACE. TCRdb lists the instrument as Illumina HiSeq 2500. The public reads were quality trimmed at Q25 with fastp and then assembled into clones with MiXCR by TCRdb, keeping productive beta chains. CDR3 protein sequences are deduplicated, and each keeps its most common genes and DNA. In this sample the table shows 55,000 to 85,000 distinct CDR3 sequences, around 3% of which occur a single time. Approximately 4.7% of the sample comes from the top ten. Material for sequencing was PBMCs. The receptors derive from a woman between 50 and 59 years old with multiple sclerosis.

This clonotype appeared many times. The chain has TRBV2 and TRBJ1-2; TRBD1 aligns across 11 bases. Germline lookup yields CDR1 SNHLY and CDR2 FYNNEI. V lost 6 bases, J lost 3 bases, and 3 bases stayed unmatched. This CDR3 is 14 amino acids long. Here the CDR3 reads CASRGQGVDYGYTF. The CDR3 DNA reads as TGTGCCAGCAGGGGACAGGGGGTTGACTATGGCTACACCTTC.

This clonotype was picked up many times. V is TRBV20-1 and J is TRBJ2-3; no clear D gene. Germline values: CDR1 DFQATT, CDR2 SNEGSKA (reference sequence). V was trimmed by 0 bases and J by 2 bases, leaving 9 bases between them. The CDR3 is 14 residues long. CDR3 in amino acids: CSARDRRLTDTQYF. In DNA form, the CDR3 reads TGCAGTGCTAGAGATAGACGGCTCACAGATACGCAGTATTTT.

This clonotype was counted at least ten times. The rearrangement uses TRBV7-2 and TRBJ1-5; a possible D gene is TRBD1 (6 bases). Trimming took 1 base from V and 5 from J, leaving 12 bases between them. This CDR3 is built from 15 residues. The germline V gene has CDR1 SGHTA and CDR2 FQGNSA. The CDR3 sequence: CASSLVGGSDQPQHF. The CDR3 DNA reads TGTGCCAGCAGCTTAGTTGGGGGCTCAGATCAGCCCCAGCATTTT.

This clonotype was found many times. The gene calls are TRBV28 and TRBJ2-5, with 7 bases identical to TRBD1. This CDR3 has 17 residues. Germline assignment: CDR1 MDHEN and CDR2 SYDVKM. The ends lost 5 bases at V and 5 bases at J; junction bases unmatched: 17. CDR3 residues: CASSQTNYLQGRETQYF. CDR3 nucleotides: TGTGCCAGCAGTCAAACCAACTATCTACAGGGGCGGGAGACCCAGTACTTC. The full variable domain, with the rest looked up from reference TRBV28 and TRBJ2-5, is DVKVTQSSRYLVKRTGEKVFLECVQDMDHENMFWYRQDPGLGLRLIYFSYDVKMKEKGDIPEGYSVSREKKERFSLILESASTNQTSMYLCASSQTNYLQGRETQYFGPGTRLLVL.

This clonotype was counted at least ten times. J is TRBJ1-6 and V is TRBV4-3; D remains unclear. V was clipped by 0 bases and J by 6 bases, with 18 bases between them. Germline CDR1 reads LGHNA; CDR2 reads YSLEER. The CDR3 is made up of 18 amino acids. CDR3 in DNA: TGCGCCAGCAGCCAAGACCTTGCCTCCGGGTACAGTAATTCACCCCTCCACTTT. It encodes CASSQDLASGYSNSPLHF.

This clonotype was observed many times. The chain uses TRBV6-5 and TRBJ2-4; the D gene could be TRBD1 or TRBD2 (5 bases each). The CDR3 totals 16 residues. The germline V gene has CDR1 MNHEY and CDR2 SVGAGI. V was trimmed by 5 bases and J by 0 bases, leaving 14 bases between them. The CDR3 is CASSTRGGLAKNIQYF. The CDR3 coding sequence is TGTGCCAGCAGTACTCGGGGCGGTCTAGCCAAAAACATTCAGTACTTC.

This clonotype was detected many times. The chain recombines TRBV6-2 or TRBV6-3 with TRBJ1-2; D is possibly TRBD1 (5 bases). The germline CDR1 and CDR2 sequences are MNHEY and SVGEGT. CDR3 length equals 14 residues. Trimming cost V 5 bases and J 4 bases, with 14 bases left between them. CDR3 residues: CASSPRTSAYGYTF. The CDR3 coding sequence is TGTGCCAGCAGTCCGCGGACATCCGCCTATGGCTACACCTTC.

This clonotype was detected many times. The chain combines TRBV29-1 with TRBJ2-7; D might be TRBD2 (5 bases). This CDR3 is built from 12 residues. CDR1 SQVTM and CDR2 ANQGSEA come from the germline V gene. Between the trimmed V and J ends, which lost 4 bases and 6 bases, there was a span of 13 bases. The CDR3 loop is CSVVFLASEQYF. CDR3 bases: TGCAGCGTTGTGTTTCTAGCCAGCGAGCAGTACTTC.